The 9 T cell receptor beta chains listed next were all sequenced from one sample in a study of CD8 T cells in ankylosing spondylitis. TCRdb re-derived calls from the 5' RACE reads in MiXCR, one entry per CDR3 protein. The top ten hold around 4% of the sample, which has some 180,000 distinct CDR3 sequences, 15% to 20% seen once. Sequencing was carried out using blood, either unsorted or a sorted T cell fraction (not recorded which). These receptors were collected from a male donor aged 10-29 years with ankylosing spondylitis or in good health (not recorded which).

This clonotype was seen ten or more times. The J gene is TRBJ1-5, the V gene TRBV29-1; D call uncertain. Germline V gene data show CDR1 as SQVTM and CDR2 as ANQGSEA. The CDR3 loop spans 13 amino acids. V was clipped by 6 bases and J by 0 bases, with 9 bases between them. CDR3 nucleotides: TGCAGCGTCGCGGAAAATAGCAATCAGCCCCAGCATTTT. It yields the protein CSVAENSNQPQHF.

This clonotype was observed at least ten times. The V gene is TRBV12-5, the J gene TRBJ2-7; TRBD1 matches at 7 bases. V lost 1 base to trimming and J lost 3 bases; unmatched junction nucleotides: 3. CDR3 length: 14 amino acids. Per germline, CDR1 LGHNT and CDR2 FRNRAP. In DNA form, the CDR3 reads TGTGCTAGTGGTTTGGAGGGACAGATCTACGAGCAGTACGTC. It is translated as CASGLEGQIYEQYV.

This clonotype appeared many times. The J gene is TRBJ2-1, the V gene TRBV12-3 or TRBV12-4; D not certain. Trimming stripped 1 base from V and 8 bases from J, with 6 bases between. This CDR3 contains 12 residues. The CDR3 DNA reads TGTGCCAGCAGTTTAGTTCAGGATGAGCAGTTCTTC. Its protein product is CASSLVQDEQFF.

This clonotype was found many times. The chain employs TRBV11-2 and TRBJ2-7, with 7 bases matching TRBD2. The CDR3 extends over 17 amino acids. Trimming removed 5 bases from V and 1 base from J; junction bases left unmatched: 14. CDR1 and CDR2 (germline): SGHAT, FQNNGV. Written as DNA, the CDR3 is TGTGCCAGCAGCCCGCGAGCTTTAGGACTAGTTTCCTACGAGCAGTACTTC. It specifies CASSPRALGLVSYEQYF.

The sample holds many counts of this clonotype. The chain recombines TRBV6-1 with TRBJ2-6; D is perhaps TRBD2 (7 bases). V lost 6 bases, J lost 4 bases, and 16 bases lay in between. The CDR3 has 16 residues. In germline, CDR1 is MNHNS, CDR2 SASEGT. Written as DNA, the CDR3 is TGTGCCAGCAGAGGTCGGGGGGCGAAGGGGGCCAACGTCCTGACTTTC. Protein product: CASRGRGAKGANVLTF.

This chain connects TRBV7-2 to TRBJ2-1; maybe TRBD2 (6 bases). The CDR3 extends over 14 amino acids. From germline, CDR1 is SGHTA and CDR2 FQGNSA. The V end lost 5 bases, the J end lost 8 bases, and 16 bases lay between the germline ends. The CDR3 DNA reads as TGTGCCAGCAGCGAAGGGGACTTTAGGGATGAGCAGTTCTTC. It is translated as CASSEGDFRDEQFF.

This clonotype was picked up many times. This chain joins TRBV12-3 or TRBV12-4 and TRBJ2-3; perhaps TRBD2 as D (5 bases). The CDR3 extends over 16 amino acids. The V and J ends lost 1 base and 0 bases respectively, with 11 bases between them. For the CDR3, the DNA is TGTGCCAGCAGTTTAGATGGCGGGTGGAGCACAGATACGCAGTATTTT. This gives the protein CASSLDGGWSTDTQYF.

V is TRBV29-1 and J is TRBJ2-3; 8 positions match TRBD2. The CDR3 is made up of 14 amino acids. Trimming took 4 bases from V and 0 from J; bases not matched to a gene: 3. Per germline, CDR1 SQVTM and CDR2 ANQGSEA. CDR3 protein: CSVAAGASTDTQYF. The CDR3 region has the DNA TGCAGCGTTGCAGCGGGAGCTAGCACAGATACGCAGTATTTT.

This clonotype was seen many times. The chain links TRBV20-1 to TRBJ2-2; D unclear. Germline CDR1 reads DFQATT; CDR2 reads SNEGSKA (reference sequence). There are 12 residues in the CDR3. Trimming cost V 7 bases and J 4 bases, with 10 bases left between them. CDR3 sequence: CSVSRTTGELFF. The CDR3 DNA reads TGCAGTGTTTCTCGCACCACCGGGGAGCTGTTTTTT.